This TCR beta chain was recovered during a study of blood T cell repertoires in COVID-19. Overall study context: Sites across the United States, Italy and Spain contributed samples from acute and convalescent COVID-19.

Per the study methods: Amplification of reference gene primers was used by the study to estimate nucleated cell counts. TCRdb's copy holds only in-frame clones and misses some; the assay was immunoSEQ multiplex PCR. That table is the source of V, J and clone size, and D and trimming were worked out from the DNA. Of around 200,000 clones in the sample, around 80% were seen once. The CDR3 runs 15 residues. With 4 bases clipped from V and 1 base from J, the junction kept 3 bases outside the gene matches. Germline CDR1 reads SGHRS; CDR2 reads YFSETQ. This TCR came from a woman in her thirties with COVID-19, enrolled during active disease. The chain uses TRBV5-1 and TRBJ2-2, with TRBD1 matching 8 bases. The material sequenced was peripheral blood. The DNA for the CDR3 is TGCGCCAGCAGCCCTGGGACAGGGAACACCGGGGAGCTGTTTTTT. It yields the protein CASSPGTGNTGELFF.